What follows are 25 T cell receptor gamma chains derived from one specimen sequenced in a study of intestinal T cells in coeliac disease (dated by TCRdb to the early 2020s). Genomic DNA was extracted with the QIAamp DNA FFPE tissue kit from ten 5-um FFPE scrolls per case. Library preparation employed multiplex PCR. Sequencing took place on an Ion Torrent PGM. TRG repertoires were amplified from roughly 190 ng of biopsy DNA using the LymphoTrack kit, whose primers carry Illumina adapters. For TCRdb, the public reads were processed anew by CATT, and duplicate DNA sequences were folded into one row. Here the sample has roughly 880 gamma-chain clones; roughly half occur a single time. The ten largest clones take up around 9.1% of the sample. Sequencing input: a duodenal biopsy. The receptor source for this set is a human donor with celiac disease.

The genes are TRGV11 and TRGJ1 or TRGJ2. TRGV11 falls under the ORF class, with uncertain function. The length of the CDR3 is 11 residues. J gave up 16 bases and V 0 bases, and 6 bases lay outside the gene matches. CDR3 sequence reads: CACWIRHWGLF. The CDR3 bases are TGTGCCTGCTGGATTAGGCACTGGGGGCTCTTT.

The genes are TRGV5 and TRGJ1 or TRGJ2. The length of the CDR3 is 12 residues. V trimming: 9 bases; J trimming: 3 bases; junction bases outside the gene matches: 8. Germline V gene lookup returns CDR1 VINAFY and CDR2 YDVSNSKD. The CDR3 loop reads CATLRTYYKKLF. CDR3 bases: TGTGCCACCCTGAGGACTTATTATAAGAAACTCTTT.

This chain uses TRGV10 with TRGJP2. TRGV10 is recorded as an ORF, its role being uncertain. The V gene end was trimmed by 10 bases and the J gene end by 1 base; junction bases not matched to a gene: 25. This CDR3 has 20 amino acids. CDR3 nucleotides: TGTGCTGCGTTGGGATTATATAAGGGGTTTGCTTGTAGTAGTGATTGGATCAAGACGTTT. The encoded protein is CAALGLYKGFACSSDWIKTF.

This rearrangement joins TRGV11 to TRGJ1 or TRGJ2. TRGV11 is placed among ORFs of uncertain function. This CDR3 is 12 amino acids long. Germline trimming cut 9 bases from V and 16 bases from J; bases unmatched to any gene: 18. CDR3 in DNA: TGTGCCTGCTGGGATTTAGGCACTGGGGGGCTCTTT. It codes for CACWDLGTGGLF.

CDR3 protein: CADLGMDSWVKKLF. The CDR3 bases are TGTGCCGACCTGGGGATGGATAGTTGGGTAAAGAAACTCTTT. The V call is TRGV4, the J call TRGJ1 or TRGJ2. CDR1 is EGSTGY, CDR2 YDSYTSSV, per germline. This CDR3 is 14 amino acids long. J gave up 10 bases and V 12 bases, and 24 bases lay outside the gene matches.

The gene calls are TRGV8 and TRGJP2. Germline assignment: CDR1 VENAVY and CDR2 YDSYNSRV. CDR3 length: 14 residues. Losses at the gene ends were 6 bases for V and 1 base for J; bases not matched to a gene: 5. CDR3 loop: CATWIGSSDWIKTF. As DNA, the CDR3 is TGTGCCACCTGGATAGGTAGTAGTGATTGGATCAAGACGTTT.

The chain links TRGV9 to TRGJ1 or TRGJ2. This CDR3 has 15 amino acids. V was clipped by 5 bases and J by 5 bases; unmatched bases: 15. Germline-derived CDR1 and CDR2 are GITISATS and ISYDGTV (reference sequence). The CDR3 nucleotides are TGTGCCTTGTGGGGAGGTGCAGGGGTCGATTATAAGAAACTCTTT. It yields the protein CALWGGAGVDYKKLF.

The chain is built from TRGV8 and TRGJP1. Germline V gene data show CDR1 as VENAVY and CDR2 as YDSYNSRV. The V segment lost 9 bases and the J segment 8 bases; nucleotides outside the gene matches: 15. The CDR3 sequence is 14 residues long. CDR3 loop: CATVHRTLGWFKIF. The CDR3, as DNA: TGTGCCACCGTCCATCGGACACTCGGTTGGTTCAAGATATTT.

This chain links TRGV8 with TRGJ1 or TRGJ2. Germline CDR1 VENAVY, CDR2 YDSYNSRV. V was clipped by 5 bases and J by 12 bases; unmatched bases: 13. This CDR3 region has 12 residues. The CDR3 nucleotides read TGTGCCACCTGGGCCGGGAAGATGGGGAAACTCTTT. Its translation is CATWAGKMGKLF.

Concerning this clone itself: TCRdb's listed protein matches a much larger clone and diverges from this DNA's translation at residue 9, likely through a read error; the protein shown comes from the DNA. This chain uses TRGV10 with TRGJP1. TRGV10 is classed as an ORF, of uncertain function. The CDR3 has 13 amino acids. CDR3 sequence (DNA): TGTGCTGTATGGAGAACCACTGGTCGGTTCAAGATATTT. Encoded protein: CAVWRTTGRFKIF.

This clone was seen a handful of times. This chain links TRGV5 with TRGJ1 or TRGJ2. The CDR3 runs to 12 residues. V lost 6 bases, J lost 9 bases, and 11 bases stayed unmatched. Germline values: CDR1 VINAFY, CDR2 YDVSNSKD. This CDR3 is CATWTVDGKKLF. The CDR3 bases are TGTGCCACCTGGACAGTCGACGGTAAGAAACTCTTT.

This clone was recorded a few times. TCRdb has a much larger clone's protein, which differs at residue 10 from the translation of this DNA, likely because of a read error; what is shown is the protein translated from the DNA. V and J are TRGV10 and TRGJP1. TRGV10 is an ORF for which the function is uncertain. The CDR3 sequence is 13 residues long. In DNA form, the CDR3 reads TGTGCTGTATGGAGAACCACTGGTTGGCTCAAGATATTT. This gives the protein CAVWRTTGWLKIF.

The chain has TRGV9 and TRGJP1. The germline V gene encodes CDR1 GITISATS and CDR2 ISYDGTV (reference sequence). V shed 0 bases and J 10 bases; nucleotides not matched to a gene: 14. This CDR3 comprises 16 residues. The CDR3 is CALWEVHPSLVWFKIF. Written as DNA, the CDR3 is TGTGCCTTGTGGGAGGTGCACCCTTCACTGGTTTGGTTCAAGATATTT.

As to this clone: A junction end diverges from the germline sequence, so it may reflect a read error. V gene TRGV3 combines with J gene TRGJP1. The CDR3 spans 10 residues. Germline values: CDR1 VTNTFY, CDR2 YDVSTARD (reference sequence). Written as DNA, the CDR3 is TGTGCCACTTGGGGTTGGTTCAAGATATTT. It yields the protein CATWGWFKIF.

By share, this clone ranks as large (0.1 to 1%). The chain employs TRGV9 and TRGJ1 or TRGJ2. Germline CDR1 is GITISATS and CDR2 is ISYDGTV (reference sequence). V shed 0 bases and J 2 bases; nucleotides not matched to a gene: 1. The CDR3 loop spans 13 amino acids. CDR3 in amino acids: CALWEVYYYKKLF. For the CDR3, the DNA is TGTGCCTTGTGGGAGGTGTATTATTATAAGAAACTCTTT.

By frequency in the sample, this clone is large. This rearrangement joins TRGV10 to TRGJ1 or TRGJ2. TRGV10 is identified as an open reading frame with a role that is uncertain. CDR3 length: 13 amino acids. V shed 8 bases, J shed 4 bases, and the junction held 9 bases outside the gene matches. CDR3 in amino acids: CAAWDPQYYKKLF. The DNA for the CDR3 is TGTGCTGCGTGGGATCCCCAATATTATAAGAAACTCTTT.

The genes are TRGV8 and TRGJP1. Germline assignment: CDR1 VENAVY and CDR2 YDSYNSRV. J gave up 7 bases and V 3 bases, and 5 bases lay outside the gene matches. The CDR3 extends over 13 amino acids. The CDR3 bases are TGTGCCACCTGGGATCAGGTTGGTTGGTTCAAGATATTT. This gives the protein CATWDQVGWFKIF.

By sample share, this clone is large. The genes are TRGV4 and TRGJP1. V lost 12 bases and J lost 4; bases outside the gene matches: 8. Per germline, CDR1 EGSTGY and CDR2 YDSYTSSV. This CDR3 is 12 amino acids long. The CDR3 sequence is CASSGTGWFKIF. The CDR3 DNA reads TGTGCCTCCTCGGGCACTGGTTGGTTCAAGATATTT.

By share, this clone counts as large. The genes are TRGV3 and TRGJ1 or TRGJ2. Germline-derived CDR1 and CDR2 are VTNTFY and YDVSTARD (reference sequence). V dropped 0 bases and J dropped 11; count of bases not matched to a gene: 10. CDR3 length: 13 amino acids. DNA for the CDR3: TGTGCCACCTGGGACAGGCCTTTTAACGAGAAACTCTTT. As protein: CATWDRPFNEKLF.

The table lists this clone with a few counts. The CDR3 nucleotides are TGTGCTGCGTGGGATAGGAGAAAACTCTTT. Protein: CAAWDRRKLF. The V call is TRGV10, the J call TRGJ1 or TRGJ2. TRGV10 is assigned to the ORF class and has an uncertain function. The trim removed 8 bases at V and 13 bases at J, leaving 9 bases unmatched. CDR3 length: 10 amino acids.

A few counts support this clone. A single base separates this from a much larger clone, so it may be a read error. V usage is TRGV2 and J usage is TRGJP2. There are 13 residues in the CDR3. Per germline, CDR1 EGSNGY and CDR2 YDSYNSKV. Trimming removed 1 base from V and 8 bases from J; junction bases left unmatched: 4. This chain's CDR3 is CATWDGVDWIKTF. The CDR3 DNA reads TGTGCCACCTGGGACGGCGTCGATTGGATCAAGACGTTT.

By proportion, this clone is large. The V call is TRGV3, the J call TRGJ1 or TRGJ2. Losses at the gene ends were 0 bases for V and 2 bases for J; bases not matched to a gene: 4. The length of the CDR3 is 14 residues. Looked up from germline, CDR1 is VTNTFY and CDR2 is YDVSTARD (reference sequence). In nucleotides, the CDR3 is TGTGCCACCTGGGACAGGCTACATTATTATAAGAAACTCTTT. Its protein product is CATWDRLHYYKKLF.

By frequency in the sample, this clone is large. The chain is built from TRGV9 and TRGJP1. V dropped 0 bases and J dropped 0; count of bases not matched to a gene: 4. Germline CDR1 is GITISATS and CDR2 is ISYDGTV (reference sequence). CDR3 length equals 16 residues. The CDR3 region is CALWEVTNTTGWFKIF. CDR3 DNA sequence: TGTGCCTTGTGGGAGGTGACGAATACCACTGGTTGGTTCAAGATATTT.

Only a few counts were recorded for this clone. The junction departs from the called germline gene at one end, perhaps through a read error. This sequence joins TRGV4 and TRGJ1 or TRGJ2. This CDR3 is 13 amino acids long. Germline CDR1 reads EGSTGY; CDR2 reads YDSYTSSV. The CDR3 loop is CATWDGPSDRNVF. The CDR3 DNA follows: TGTGCCACCTGGGATGGGCCGAGTGACCGAAACGTCTTT.

The chain uses TRGV9 and TRGJ1 or TRGJ2. CDR1 GITISATS and CDR2 ISYDGTV come from the germline V gene (reference sequence). The V and J ends lost 0 bases and 6 bases, in that order; junction bases with no gene match: 14. This CDR3 is built from 16 residues. CDR3 sequence: CALWEVQGGFIYKKLF. The CDR3 nucleotides are TGTGCCTTGTGGGAGGTGCAGGGTGGATTTATTTATAAGAAACTCTTT.